The present TCR beta chain was sequenced within a study of blood T cell repertoires in COVID-19. At the level of the study: Spain, Italy and the United States supplied samples that represented acute and convalescent COVID-19. T cells, B-cell-depleted T cells, or PBMCs provided the cDNA or gDNA that served as material.

Source study methods: Cell counts per sample came from amplifying reference gene primers. Repertoires were generated with immunoSEQ multiplex PCR, while TCRdb's copy carries only in-frame clones and drops some. V and J calls and clone size come straight from that table; D and trimming were deduced from the DNA. The table shows about 200,000 clones, with 65% to 85% occurring only once. This CDR3 is 15 amino acids long. Trimming shortened V by 6 bases and J by 7 bases, and 18 bases separated the two germline ends. Germline V lookup: CDR1 LNHDA, CDR2 SQIVND (reference sequence). The chain is built from TRBV19 and TRBJ2-2; the D gene is possibly TRBD2 (6 bases). The source material was peripheral blood. The receptor's source is a woman older than 75 with acute or convalescent COVID-19. This CDR3 reads CASRIPGASGGELFF. CDR3 DNA: TGTGCCAGTAGGATCCCGGGAGCGAGCGGCGGGGAGCTGTTTTTT.